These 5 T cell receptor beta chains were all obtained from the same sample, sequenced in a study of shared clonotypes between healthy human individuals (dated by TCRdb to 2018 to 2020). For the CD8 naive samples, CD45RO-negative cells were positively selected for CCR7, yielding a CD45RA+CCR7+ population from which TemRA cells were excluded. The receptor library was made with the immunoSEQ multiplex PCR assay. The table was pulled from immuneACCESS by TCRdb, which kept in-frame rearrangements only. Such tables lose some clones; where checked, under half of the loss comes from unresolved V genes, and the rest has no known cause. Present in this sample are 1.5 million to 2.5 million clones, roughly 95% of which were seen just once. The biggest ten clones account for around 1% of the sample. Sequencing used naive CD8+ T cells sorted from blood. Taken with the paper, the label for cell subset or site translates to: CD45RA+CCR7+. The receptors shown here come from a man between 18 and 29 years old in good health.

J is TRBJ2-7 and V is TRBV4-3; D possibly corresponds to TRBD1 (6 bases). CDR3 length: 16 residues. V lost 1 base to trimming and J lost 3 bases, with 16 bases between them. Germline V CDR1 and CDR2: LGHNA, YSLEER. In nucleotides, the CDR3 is TGCGCCAGCAGCCAAGTGTCGGACAGTACATTCTACGAGCAGTACTTC. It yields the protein CASSQVSDSTFYEQYF.

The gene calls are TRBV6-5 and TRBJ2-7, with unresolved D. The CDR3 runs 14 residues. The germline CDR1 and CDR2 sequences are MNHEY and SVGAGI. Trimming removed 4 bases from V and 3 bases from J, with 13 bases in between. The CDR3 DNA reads TGTGCCAGCAGTTCCGCCGGCAGCGTCTACGAGCAGTACTTC. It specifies CASSSAGSVYEQYF.

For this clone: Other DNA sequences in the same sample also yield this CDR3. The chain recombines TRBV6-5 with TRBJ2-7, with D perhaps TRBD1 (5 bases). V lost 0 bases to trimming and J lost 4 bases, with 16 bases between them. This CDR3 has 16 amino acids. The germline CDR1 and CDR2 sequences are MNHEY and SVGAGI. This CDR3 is CASSYSTGETVYEQYF. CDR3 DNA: TGTGCCAGCAGTTACTCCACAGGTGAAACGGTGTACGAGCAGTACTTC.

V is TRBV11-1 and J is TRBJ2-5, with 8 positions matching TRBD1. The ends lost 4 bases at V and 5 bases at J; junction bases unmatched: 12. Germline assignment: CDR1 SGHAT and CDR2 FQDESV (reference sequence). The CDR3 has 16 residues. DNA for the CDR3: TGTGCCAGCAGCTACTACGCGGGACAGGAGGGCGAGACCCAGTACTTC. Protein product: CASSYYAGQEGETQYF.

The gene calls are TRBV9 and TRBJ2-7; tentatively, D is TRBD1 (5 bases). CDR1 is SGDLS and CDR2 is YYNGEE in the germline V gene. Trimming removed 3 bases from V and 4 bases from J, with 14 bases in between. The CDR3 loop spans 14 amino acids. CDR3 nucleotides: TGTGCCAGCAGCGCAGGGCTCTTCGGGTACGAGCAGTACTTC. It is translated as CASSAGLFGYEQYF.